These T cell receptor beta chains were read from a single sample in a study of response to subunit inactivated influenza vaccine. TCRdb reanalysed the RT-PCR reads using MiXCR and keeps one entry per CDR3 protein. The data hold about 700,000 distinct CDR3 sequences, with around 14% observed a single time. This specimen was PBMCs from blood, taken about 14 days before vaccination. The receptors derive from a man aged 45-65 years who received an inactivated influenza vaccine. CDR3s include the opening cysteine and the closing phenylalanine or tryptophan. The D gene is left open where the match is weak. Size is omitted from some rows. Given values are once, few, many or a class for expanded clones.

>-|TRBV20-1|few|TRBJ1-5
CSASGGSQANNQPQHF
TGCAGTGCTAGTGGAGGGTCGCAGGCAAACAATCAGCCCCAGCATTTT
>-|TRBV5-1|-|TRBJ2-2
CASSRESSAGTGELFF
TGCGCCAGCAGTCGCGAATCTAGCGCGGGCACCGGGGAGCTGTTTTTT
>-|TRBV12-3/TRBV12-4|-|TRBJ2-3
CASSLGRRPSTDTQYF
TGTGCCAGCAGTTTGGGGCGCAGACCTAGCACAGATACGCAGTATTTT
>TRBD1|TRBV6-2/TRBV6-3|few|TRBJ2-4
CASKEGGVDIQYF
TGTGCCAGCAAGGAAGGGGGCGTTGACATTCAGTACTTC
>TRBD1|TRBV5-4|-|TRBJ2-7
CASSLGDRVAYEQYF
TGTGCCAGCAGCTTGGGGGACAGGGTTGCCTACGAGCAGTACTTC
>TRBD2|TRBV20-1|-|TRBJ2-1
CSAPGTSGSHGDEQFF
TGCAGTGCCCCCGGGACTAGCGGGAGTCATGGGGATGAGCAGTTCTTC
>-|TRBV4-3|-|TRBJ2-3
CASSQETYAGTDTQYF
TGCGCCAGCAGCCAAGAGACTTACGCGGGTACAGATACGCAGTATTTT
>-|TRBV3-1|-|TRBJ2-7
CASSPKVRILNETTSSCGYF
TGTGCCAGCAGCCCGAAAGTTAGGATATTAAATGAAACTACGAGCAGTTGTGGGTACTTC
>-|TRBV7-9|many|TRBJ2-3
CASSLYTDTQYF
TGTGCCAGCAGCTTATACACAGATACGCAGTATTTT
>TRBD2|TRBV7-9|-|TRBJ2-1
CASSPAGGSRAEQFF
TGTGCCAGCAGCCCCGCGGGGGGCTCAAGGGCAGAGCAGTTCTTC
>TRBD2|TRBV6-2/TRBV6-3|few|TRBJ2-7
CASSYRARGVYEQYF
TGTGCCAGCAGTTACCGGGCCCGGGGGGTCTACGAGCAGTACTTC
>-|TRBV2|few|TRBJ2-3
CASSVYTDTQYF
TGTGCCAGCAGTGTGTACACAGATACGCAGTATTTT
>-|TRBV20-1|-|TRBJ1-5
CSARETSQPQHF
TGCAGTGCTAGAGAAACAAGTCAGCCCCAGCATTTT
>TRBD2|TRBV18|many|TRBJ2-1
CASSRTSGPSSYNEQFF
TGTGCCAGCTCACGGACTAGCGGACCGAGCTCCTACAATGAGCAGTTCTTC
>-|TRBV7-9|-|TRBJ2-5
CASSLVWSTEGQETQYF
TGTGCCAGCAGCTTAGTTTGGAGCACTGAGGGCCAAGAGACCCAGTACTTC
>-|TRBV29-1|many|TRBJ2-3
CSAKSTDTQYF
TGCAGCGCCAAAAGCACAGATACGCAGTATTTT
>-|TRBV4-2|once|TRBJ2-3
CAISRGRGLSADTQYF
TGTGCCATCAGCCGGGGTCGTGGACTATCGGCAGATACGCAGTATTTT
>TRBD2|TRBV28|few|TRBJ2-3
CASSTLAGALDTQYF
TGTGCCAGCAGTACCCTAGCGGGAGCTCTAGATACGCAGTATTTT
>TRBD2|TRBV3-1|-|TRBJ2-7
CASSQDLTASGGHEQYF
TGTGCCAGCAGCCAAGATTTGACGGCTAGCGGGGGCCACGAGCAGTACTTC
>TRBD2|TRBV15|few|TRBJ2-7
CATSSYSGGSSYEQYF
TGTGCCACCAGCAGTTATAGCGGGGGGAGCTCCTACGAGCAGTACTTC
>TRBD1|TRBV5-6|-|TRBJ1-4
CASSATGTDEKLFF
TGTGCCAGCAGCGCGACAGGGACGGACGAAAAACTGTTTTTT
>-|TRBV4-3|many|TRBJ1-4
CASSQDGPHNEKLFF
TGCGCCAGCAGCCAAGACGGCCCTCATAATGAAAAACTGTTTTTT
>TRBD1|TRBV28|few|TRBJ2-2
CASSSPGQTNTGELFF
TGTGCCAGCAGTTCGCCGGGACAGACGAACACCGGGGAGCTGTTTTTT
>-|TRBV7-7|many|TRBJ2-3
CASSSSLDTRDTQYF
TGTGCCAGCAGCTCCTCCTTAGATACCCGCGATACGCAGTATTTT
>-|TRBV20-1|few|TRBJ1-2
CSAQDRANYGYTF
TGCAGTGCCCAAGACAGAGCTAACTATGGCTACACCTTC
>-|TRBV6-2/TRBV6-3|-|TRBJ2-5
CASSYVGTQYF
TGTGCCAGCAGTTACGTCGGGACCCAGTACTTC
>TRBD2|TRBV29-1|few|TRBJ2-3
CSVNSWASGSTDTQYF
TGCAGCGTAAACTCGTGGGCTAGCGGGAGCACAGATACGCAGTATTTT
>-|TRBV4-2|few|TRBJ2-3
CASSQDRIDTQYF
TGTGCCAGCAGCCAAGATCGAATAGATACGCAGTATTTT
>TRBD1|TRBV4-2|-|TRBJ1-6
CASSQARQGRNSPLHF
TGTGCCAGCAGCCAAGCTCGACAGGGGAGGAATTCACCCCTCCACTTT
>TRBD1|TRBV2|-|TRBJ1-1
CASSARQGKNTEAFF
TGTGCCAGCAGTGCCCGACAGGGGAAGAACACTGAAGCTTTCTTT
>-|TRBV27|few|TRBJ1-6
CASSSSQLASGNSPLHF
TGTGCCAGCAGTTCCTCCCAACTAGCGAGTGGTAATTCACCCCTCCACTTT
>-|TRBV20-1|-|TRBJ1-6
CSARDELGTRYSPLHF
TGCAGTGCTAGAGATGAATTAGGGACAAGATATTCACCCCTCCACTTT
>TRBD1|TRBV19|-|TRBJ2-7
CASSFSAQGALPYEQYF
TGTGCCAGTAGTTTCTCCGCGCAGGGGGCGCTTCCCTACGAGCAGTACTTC
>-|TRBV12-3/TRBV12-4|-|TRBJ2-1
CASSLVLGEQFF
TGTGCCAGCAGTTTGGTTTTGGGCGAGCAGTTCTTC
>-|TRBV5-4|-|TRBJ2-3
CASTSPGRNTDTQYF
TGTGCCAGCACCTCGCCTGGCAGAAACACAGATACGCAGTATTTT
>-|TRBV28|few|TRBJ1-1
CASSSPGHNTEAFF
TGTGCCAGCAGTTCTCCGGGACACAACACTGAAGCTTTCTTT
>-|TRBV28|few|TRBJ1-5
CASTPEAGASNQPQHF
TGTGCCAGCACTCCCGAGGCAGGGGCGAGCAATCAGCCCCAGCATTTT
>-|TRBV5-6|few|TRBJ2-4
CASSGYTETQQNIQYF
TGTGCCAGCAGCGGATACACGGAAACCCAACAAAACATTCAGTACTTC